This T cell receptor (beta chain) stems from a study of cytomegalovirus exposure and HLA in healthy donors. The study, taken as a whole, reports: It was reported in a later analysis that an Asian-associated ancestry cluster showed fewer N-insertions than the approximately 670-donor mean. Cytomegalovirus-associated TCR beta chains were listed, numbering 164. Cytomegalovirus status was reportedly diagnosed by the classifier with high specificity and sensitivity. Sequencing artifact likely explains a cluster of highly shared sequence variants.

On this clone itself: Its antigen is as yet unknown.

Researchers ran the PCR with 60 Vbeta and 13 Jbeta primers. Clones were read by immunoSEQ multiplex PCR, and TCRdb kept only the in-frame ones, dropping some. The data contain over 130,000 clones, 82% of them singletons. Germline CDR1 and CDR2: SGHTA and FQGNSA. V was clipped by 2 bases and J by 9 bases; unmatched bases: 7. The CDR3 runs 15 residues. The origin of this receptor is a male donor in good health and CMV-seronegative. Sequencing was done on a sample of PBMCs. The rearrangement uses TRBV7-2 and TRBJ2-1; 10 bases match TRBD2. CDR3 DNA: TGTGCCAGCAGCTTAAATCTAGCGGGAGCGCGTGAGCAGTTCTTC. It translates to CASSLNLAGAREQFF.